Presented here are 21 T cell receptor beta chains from one specimen sequenced in a study of shared clonotypes between healthy human individuals. Data came from immunoSEQ multiplex PCR; TCRdb stores just in-frame clones and leaves some out. The sample lists about 520,000 clones, over 75% seen once, with approximately 11% in the top ten. Sequenced input: PBMCs. The receptors were sampled from a woman aged 40 to 55 in good health. Some clones in this sample may be carry-over from other donors' samples.

In this sample, this clone turned up a few times. This is likely an artifact of a read error, given a far larger clone one base away. The same CDR3 can be traced to other DNA sequences in this sample. V is TRBV2 and J is TRBJ1-5; D is ambiguous. V lost 9 bases and J lost 2, with 20 bases in between. Germline CDR1 reads SNHLY; CDR2 reads FYNNEI. This CDR3 has 16 amino acids. CDR3 coding DNA: TGTGCCAGTACCCGGGCCACTTCTCGTGGCAATCAGCCCCAGCATTTT. Translating it yields CASTRATSRGNQPQHF.

The rearrangement joins TRBV7-8 to TRBJ2-3; 7 bases match TRBD1. The CDR3 is made up of 15 amino acids. CDR1 and CDR2 from the germline V gene are SGHVS and FQNEAQ. With V trimmed by 5 bases and J by 5 bases, 10 bases remained unmatched. The CDR3 protein is CASSLWEGGKDTQYF. The CDR3 nucleotides read TGTGCCAGCAGCCTTTGGGAAGGGGGCAAAGATACGCAGTATTTT.

This rearrangement joins TRBV27 to TRBJ2-4; D might be TRBD1 (6 bases). The V end lost 6 bases, the J end lost 1 base, and 16 bases lay between the germline ends. The germline V gene has CDR1 MNHEY and CDR2 SMNVEV (reference sequence). The CDR3 runs to 16 residues. CDR3 DNA: TGTGCCAGCAGCGCCGGTACAGGGTTTGCCAAAAACATTCAGTACTTC. Protein product: CASSAGTGFAKNIQYF.

On this clone itself: This likely traces to a read error, being one base from a far larger clone. The chain uses TRBV5-1 and TRBJ2-5; TRBD1 or TRBD2 may be the D gene (5 bases each). Germline assignment: CDR1 SGHRS and CDR2 YFSETQ. The CDR3 extends over 16 amino acids. V gave up 0 bases and J gave up 5 bases, with 17 bases separating them. CDR3 amino acids: CASSLAGVLGRETQYF. CDR3 in DNA: TGCGCCAGCAGCTTGGCCGGGGTGTTGGGGCGGGAGACCCAGTACTTC.

Remarks on this clone: This likely stems from a read error, as it lies one base from a far larger clone. Other nucleotide sequences from this sample produce the same CDR3. V gene TRBV6-5 combines with J gene TRBJ2-7; 9 bases map to TRBD1. Germline CDR1 is MNHEY and CDR2 is SVGAGI. J lost 2 bases, V lost 8 bases, and 7 bases had no gene match. The CDR3 spans 14 residues. CDR3 sequence (DNA): TGTGCCAGCCTACCGAGGACAGGGGCCTACGAGCAGTACTTC. Translation: CASLPRTGAYEQYF.

The chain employs TRBV7-8 and TRBJ2-4; 10 nucleotides align to TRBD2. The J segment lost 7 bases and the V segment lost 1 base, leaving 4 bases of the junction unmatched. The CDR3 has 15 amino acids. Germline V gives CDR1 SGHVS, CDR2 FQNEAQ. In nucleotides, the CDR3 is TGTGCCAGCAGCTTAGGTGGACTAGCGGTTAACATTCAGTACTTC. Residues: CASSLGGLAVNIQYF.

V is TRBV7-2 and J is TRBJ2-7; TRBD1 matches at 9 bases. Looked up from germline, CDR1 is SGHTA and CDR2 is FQGNSA. The CDR3 covers 14 residues. The V and J ends lost 3 bases and 4 bases, in that order; junction bases with no gene match: 4. DNA of the CDR3: TGTGCCAGCAGCTTTCGGGACAGGGCATACGAGCAGTACTTC. Its protein is CASSFRDRAYEQYF.

Turning to this clone: A read error is likely here: a far larger clone is one base away. The same CDR3 can be traced to other DNA sequences in this sample. The gene calls are TRBV11-2 and TRBJ2-7; no clear D. The CDR3 sequence is 13 residues long. Germline lookup yields CDR1 SGHAT and CDR2 FQNNGV. V gave up 2 bases and J gave up 6 bases, with 11 bases separating them. The CDR3 bases are TGTGCCAGCAGCTTAAATCCGGGTGTCGAGCAGTACTTC. As protein: CASSLNPGVEQYF.

In regard to this clone: A far more abundant clone sits one base away, making this likely a read error. This specimen includes other DNA sequences encoding the same CDR3. This chain joins TRBV27 and TRBJ1-2, with 7 nucleotides matching TRBD1. The ends lost 4 bases at V and 8 bases at J; junction bases unmatched: 7. CDR1 is MNHEY and CDR2 is SMNVEV in the germline V gene (reference sequence). CDR3 length equals 13 residues. The chain's CDR3 is CASSSYRGLGYTF. The CDR3 DNA sequence: TGTGCCAGCAGTTCTTACAGGGGACTCGGCTACACCTTC.

This clone has at least ten counts. The sample has other DNA sequences that encode this CDR3 too. The genes are TRBV6-6 and TRBJ2-1; 9 bases map to TRBD1. Germline CDR1 is MNHNY and CDR2 is SVGAGI (reference sequence). Trimming at V came to 6 bases and at J to 8 bases, leaving 5 bases not matched to a gene. CDR3 length: 13 amino acids. CDR3 in DNA: TGTGCCAGCAGACAGGGGGCTCTCTATGAGCAGTTCTTC. Amino acids: CASRQGALYEQFF.

Here the CDR3 DNA reads TGTGCCAGCAGCCAAGATAGGAGCGATCAAGAGACCCAGTACTTC. Its translation is CASSQDRSDQETQYF. The chain recombines TRBV4-2 with TRBJ2-5; D is undetermined. The CDR3 totals 15 residues. The V gene's germline CDR1 is LGHNA and CDR2 YNFKEQ. V was pared by 0 bases and J by 2 bases, with 10 bases between.

The V call is TRBV7-8, the J call TRBJ2-7; D gene uncertain. From germline, CDR1 is SGHVS and CDR2 FQNEAQ. V was cut by 2 bases and J by 0 bases, with 8 bases left in between. This CDR3 is 14 amino acids long. In nucleotides, the CDR3 is TGTGCCAGCAGCTTACTGGAGAGCTCCTACGAGCAGTACTTC. The encoded protein is CASSLLESSYEQYF.

The chain has TRBV6-1 and TRBJ1-5, with 7 positions matching TRBD1. V lost 5 bases to trimming and J lost 5 bases; unmatched junction nucleotides: 3. The CDR3 extends over 13 amino acids. Per germline, CDR1 MNHNS and CDR2 SASEGT. CDR3 in amino acids: CASSSQGDQPQHF. The CDR3 nucleotides are TGTGCCAGCAGTTCTCAGGGGGATCAGCCCCAGCATTTT.

The rearrangement joins TRBV5-6 to TRBJ1-4, with D possibly being TRBD1 (6 bases). The CDR3 is made up of 16 amino acids. V lost 4 bases and J 4 bases, leaving 17 bases between the germline ends. Germline loops: CDR1 SGHDT, CDR2 YYEEEE. DNA for the CDR3: TGTGCCAGCAGCCCAAGGATTGAAGGGGGTAATGAAAAACTGTTTTTT. It is translated as CASSPRIEGGNEKLFF.

This chain joins TRBV6-1 and TRBJ2-2; 8 bases fit TRBD1. This CDR3 region has 14 residues. Losses at the gene ends were 7 bases for V and 4 bases for J; bases not matched to a gene: 5. Germline V lookup: CDR1 MNHNS, CDR2 SASEGT. In DNA form, the CDR3 reads TGTGCCAGCATGACAGGGGCGGGCACCGGGGAGCTGTTTTTT. This codes for CASMTGAGTGELFF.

CDR3 loop: CSVEFTGGLFTEAFF. Here the CDR3 DNA reads TGCAGCGTTGAATTTACAGGGGGCCTTTTCACTGAAGCTTTCTTT. V is TRBV29-1 and J is TRBJ1-1; 9 bases are a match to TRBD1. V lost 2 bases to trimming and J lost 4 bases; unmatched junction nucleotides: 8. Germline loops: CDR1 SQVTM, CDR2 ANQGSEA. CDR3 length equals 15 residues. Together with reference TRBV29-1 and TRBJ1-1, the CDR3 gives the full variable domain: SAVISQKPSRDICQRGTSLTIQCQVDSQVTMMFWYRQQPGQSLTLIATANQGSEATYESGFVIDKFPISRPNLTFSTLTVSNMSPEDSSIYLCSVEFTGGLFTEAFFGQGTRLTVV.

This chain uses TRBV6-5 with TRBJ2-7; 7 bases fit TRBD1. Germline V gene data show CDR1 as MNHEY and CDR2 as SVGAGI. V was pared by 2 bases and J by 2 bases, with 9 bases of the junction left unmatched. The CDR3 has 16 amino acids. CDR3 in amino acids: CASSYQPGTVTYEQYF. The CDR3, as DNA: TGTGCCAGCAGTTACCAACCCGGGACAGTTACCTACGAGCAGTACTTC.

The gene calls are TRBV18 and TRBJ1-1; D gene uncertain. V lost 2 bases, J lost 1 base, and 14 bases lay in between. The CDR3 length is 16 residues. CDR1 KGHSH and CDR2 LQKENI come from the germline V gene. CDR3 coding DNA: TGTGCCAGCTCACCAAGTTCATCGACCCGGAACACTGAAGCTTTCTTT. Translated, it gives CASSPSSSTRNTEAFF.

This sequence joins TRBV10-3 and TRBJ1-3; 15 positions agree with TRBD2. The J call may be mistaken, given a closer DNA end match to TRBJ2-2. The CDR3 is 20 residues long. Germline assignment: CDR1 ENHRY and CDR2 SYGVKD. This CDR3 is CAISPGLAGGPHGGTGELFF. The CDR3 DNA sequence: TGTGCCATCAGCCCCGGACTAGCGGGAGGGCCTCACGGTGGCACCGGGGAGCTGTTTTTT.

On this clone itself: A far bigger clonotype differs at one base, so this is likely a read error. Other DNA variants within this sample encode the same CDR3. The chain links TRBV4-2 to TRBJ2-2, with 7 bases matching TRBD1. CDR3 size: 15 residues. V was pared by 0 bases and J by 8 bases, with 6 bases of the junction left unmatched. Germline V gene sequence: CDR1 LGHNA, CDR2 YNFKEQ. The CDR3 bases are TGTGCCAGCAGCCAAGAAGAAGGGGGCACAGGGGAGCTGTTTTTT. Encoded protein: CASSQEEGGTGELFF.

The V call is TRBV7-6, the J call TRBJ1-2; TRBD1 aligns across 7 bases. The germline gives CDR1 SGHVS, CDR2 FNYEAQ. Germline trimming cut 4 bases from V and 7 bases from J; bases unmatched to any gene: 6. The CDR3 spans 13 residues. CDR3 loop: CASSSQTGIGYTF. The DNA of the CDR3 is TGTGCCAGCAGCTCCCAGACAGGGATTGGCTACACCTTC.